A single sample gave rise to the 10 T cell receptor beta chains below, sequenced in a study of blood T cell repertoires in COVID-19. Clones were read by immunoSEQ multiplex PCR, and TCRdb kept only the in-frame ones, dropping some. The data show 300,000 to 350,000 clones, with around nine tenths seen just once and approximately 7.3% held by the top ten. The source material was peripheral blood. Receptor source: a woman aged 65 to 85 with COVID-19, enrolled during active disease.

This rearrangement joins TRBV9 to TRBJ1-2; D is possibly TRBD1 (5 bases). The CDR3 length is 12 residues. Between the trimmed V and J ends, which lost 3 bases and 7 bases, there was a span of 10 bases. The germline V gene has CDR1 SGDLS and CDR2 YYNGEE. The CDR3 DNA is TGTGCCAGCAGCGAGGGGTTCGGTGGCTACACCTTC. This encodes CASSEGFGGYTF.

The chain is built from TRBV10-3 and TRBJ1-2; possibly TRBD1 for D (6 bases). Germline CDR1 and CDR2: ENHRY and SYGVKD. The CDR3 is made up of 13 amino acids. Trimming left V 2 bases short and J 4 bases short, with 8 bases between. Written as DNA, the CDR3 is TGTGCCATCAGTGAGGGCAGGGGCTATGGCTACACCTTC. This gives the protein CAISEGRGYGYTF.

This rearrangement joins TRBV29-1 to TRBJ1-2; D call uncertain. CDR1 is SQVTM and CDR2 is ANQGSEA in the germline V gene. There are 15 residues in the CDR3. V lost 0 bases and J 4 bases, leaving 15 bases between the germline ends. In DNA form, the CDR3 reads TGCAGCGTTGAAGATGGGCAGGCTTTTAGCTATGGCTACACCTTC. It translates to CSVEDGQAFSYGYTF.

V is TRBV7-8 and J is TRBJ1-5; 7 nucleotides line up with TRBD1. Germline values: CDR1 SGHVS, CDR2 FQNEAQ. Trimming took 5 bases from V and 7 from J; bases not matched to a gene: 8. The CDR3 length is 14 residues. This CDR3 reads CASSPRQGWQPQHF. The DNA of the CDR3 is TGTGCCAGCAGCCCTCGACAGGGCTGGCAGCCCCAGCATTTT.

V usage is TRBV7-9 and J usage is TRBJ1-1, with TRBD1 identical over 7 bases. CDR3 length equals 13 residues. Looked up from germline, CDR1 is SEHNR and CDR2 is FQNEAQ (reference sequence). V shed 3 bases and J 8 bases; nucleotides not matched to a gene: 6. CDR3 in amino acids: CASSFGRGIEAFF. The DNA for the CDR3 is TGTGCCAGCAGCTTCGGCAGGGGGATCGAAGCTTTCTTT. Full variable domain (remainder filled in from reference TRBV7-9 and TRBJ1-1): DTGVSQNPRHKITKRGQNVTFRCDPISEHNRLYWYRQTLGQGPEFLTYFQNEAQLEKSRLLSDRFSAERPKGSFSTLEIQRTEQGDSAMYLCASSFGRGIEAFFGQGTRLTVV.

The count of this clone is one. V and J are TRBV3-1 (or the pseudogene TRBV3-2) and TRBJ2-5; D call uncertain. From germline, CDR1 is LGHDT and CDR2 YNNKEL (reference sequence). Trimming took 4 bases from V and 7 from J, leaving 10 bases between them. The CDR3 runs to 12 residues. CDR3 DNA sequence: TGTGCCAGCAGCCTGGAGAGCGCGACCCAGTACTTC. Translating it yields CASSLESATQYF.

The rearrangement joins TRBV9 to TRBJ1-1; tentative D call: TRBD1 (6 bases). This CDR3 spans 15 amino acids. Trimming stripped 4 bases from V and 4 bases from J, with 17 bases between. Germline CDR1 SGDLS, CDR2 YYNGEE. The CDR3 DNA is TGTGCCAGCAGCCCTCGCGGGGGGCTGGGCACTGAAGCTTTCTTT. Amino acid sequence: CASSPRGGLGTEAFF.

The chain carries TRBV2 and TRBJ1-2; possibly TRBD1 for D (6 bases). V was cut by 7 bases and J by 5 bases, with 11 bases left in between. CDR3 length equals 12 residues. Germline-derived CDR1 and CDR2 are SNHLY and FYNNEI. This CDR3 reads CASIGGEYGYTF. The CDR3 DNA follows: TGTGCCAGCATAGGGGGAGAATATGGCTACACCTTC. Filled out from reference TRBV2 and TRBJ1-2, the complete variable domain reads EPEVTQTPSHQVTQMGQEVILRCVPISNHLYFYWYRQILGQKVEFLVSFYNNEISEKSEIFDDQFSVERPDGSNFTLKIRSTKLEDSAMYFCASIGGEYGYTFGSGTRLTVV.

The V and J genes are TRBV12-3 or TRBV12-4 and TRBJ1-2; D may be TRBD1 (6 bases). V shed 5 bases and J shed 5 bases, with 12 bases lying between them. The CDR3 length is 13 residues. Here the CDR3 reads CASSPDRIYGYTF. CDR3 sequence (DNA): TGTGCCAGCAGTCCCGACAGGATTTATGGCTACACCTTC.

CDR3 bases: TGTGCCAGCAGTGCAGGGGGTGAAAGAGATACGCAGTATTTT. It codes for CASSAGGERDTQYF. The chain is built from TRBV6-4 and TRBJ2-3; TRBD1 matches at 7 bases. Germline CDR1 reads MRHNA; CDR2 reads SNTAGT. V was pared by 4 bases and J by 5 bases, with 6 bases of the junction left unmatched. The CDR3 has 14 amino acids.